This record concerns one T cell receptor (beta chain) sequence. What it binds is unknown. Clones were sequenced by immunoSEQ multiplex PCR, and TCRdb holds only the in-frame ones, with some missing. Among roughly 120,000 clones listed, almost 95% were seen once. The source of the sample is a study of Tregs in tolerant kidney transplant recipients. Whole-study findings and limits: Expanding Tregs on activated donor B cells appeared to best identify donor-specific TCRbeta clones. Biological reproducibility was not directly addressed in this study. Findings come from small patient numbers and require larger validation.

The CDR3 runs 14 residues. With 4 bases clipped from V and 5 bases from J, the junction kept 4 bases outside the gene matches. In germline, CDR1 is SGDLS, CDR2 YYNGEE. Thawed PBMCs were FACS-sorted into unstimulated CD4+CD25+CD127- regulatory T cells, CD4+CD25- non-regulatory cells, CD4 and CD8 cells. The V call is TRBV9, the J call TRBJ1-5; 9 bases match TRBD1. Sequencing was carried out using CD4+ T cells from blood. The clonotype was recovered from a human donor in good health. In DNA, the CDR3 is TGTGCCAGCAGCCAGGGACAGGGCGATCAGCCCCAGCATTTT. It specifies CASSQGQGDQPQHF.